This T cell receptor beta chain was sequenced in a study of T cells in localized non-small cell lung cancer. Between the trimmed V and J ends, which lost 2 bases and 4 bases, there was a span of 8 bases. This CDR3 has 13 amino acids. Germline CDR1 is KGHSH and CDR2 is LQKENI. This table comes from immunoSEQ multiplex PCR, and its TCRdb copy is limited to in-frame clones, with some not included. This sample has roughly 1,500 clones, with roughly 32% found just once. The chain has TRBV18 and TRBJ1-1; D remains unclear. This clonotype was sampled from a man aged 40 to 70 with stage II lung adenocarcinoma. The sequences come from lung tumor tissue, collected before any cancer treatment. CDR3 in amino acids: CASSPTGITEAFF. The CDR3 DNA reads as TGTGCCAGCTCACCAACGGGTATCACTGAAGCTTTCTTT. The complete variable domain, with remaining parts taken from reference TRBV18 and TRBJ1-1, reads NAGVMQNPRHLVRRRGQEARLRCSPMKGHSHVYWYRQLPEEGLKFMVYLQKENIIDESGMPKERFSAEFPKEGPSILRIQQVVRGDSAAYFCASSPTGITEAFFGQGTRLTVV.